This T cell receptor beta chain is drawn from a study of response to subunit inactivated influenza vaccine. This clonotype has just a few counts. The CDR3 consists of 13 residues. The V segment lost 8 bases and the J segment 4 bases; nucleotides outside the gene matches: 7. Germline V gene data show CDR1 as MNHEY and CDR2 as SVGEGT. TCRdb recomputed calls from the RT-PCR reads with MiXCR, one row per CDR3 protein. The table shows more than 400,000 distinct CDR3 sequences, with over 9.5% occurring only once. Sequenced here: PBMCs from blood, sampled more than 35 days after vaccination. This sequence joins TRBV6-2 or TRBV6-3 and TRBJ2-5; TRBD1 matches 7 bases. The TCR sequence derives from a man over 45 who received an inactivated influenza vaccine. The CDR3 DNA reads TGTGCCAGCGCTCCGACAGGGCGAGAGACCCAGTACTTC. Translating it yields CASAPTGRETQYF.